This T cell receptor (beta chain) is drawn from a study of blood T cell repertoires in COVID-19. About the research overall: There were acute and convalescent COVID-19 samples, and they came from the United States, Italy and Spain. Nucleic acid was either cDNA or gDNA, and it came from T cells, B-cell-depleted T cells, or PBMCs.

CDR1 LNHDA and CDR2 SQIVND come from the germline V gene (reference sequence). CDR3 length: 16 residues. Deletions cut 1 base from V and 2 bases from J, with 14 bases between. This clone was observed a single time. In the original analysis: Researchers report that nucleated cell counts were estimated from reference gene primer amplification. Assay used: immunoSEQ multiplex PCR; TCRdb lists only in-frame clones, some missing. The V and J calls and clone size come from that table; D and trimming were worked out from the DNA. Of some 290,000 clones listed, about 90% are singletons. The chain joins TRBV19 to TRBJ1-2; D ambiguous. This TCR came from a woman aged 50 to 60 who had recovered from COVID-19. Sequencing was carried out using peripheral blood. Here the CDR3 reads CASSIAGGTLNYGYTF. DNA of the CDR3: TGTGCCAGTAGTATAGCCGGCGGCACGTTGAACTATGGCTACACCTTC.